The sequence of this T cell receptor beta chain was determined in a study of control samples from healthy donors and cancer patients. Sequenced by immunoSEQ multiplex PCR; TCRdb stores in-frame clones only, minus some. Of 57,000 or so clones listed, 94% are singletons. There are 12 residues in the CDR3. With 4 bases removed from V and 9 bases from J, the gap between germline ends came to 13 bases. Germline values: CDR1 SGHDT, CDR2 YYEEEE. Sequencing was done on a sample of blood. The clonotype comes from a man aged 30 to 39 in good health. This chain joins TRBV5-6 and TRBJ1-1; no reliable D call. The CDR3 is CASSNGPTQAFF. CDR3 nucleotide sequence: TGTGCCAGCAGCAACGGTCCGACGCAAGCTTTCTTT.